This T cell receptor beta chain is drawn from a study of blood T cell repertoires in COVID-19. Trimming took 5 bases from V and 3 from J, leaving 8 bases between them. The germline V gene encodes CDR1 SGHVS and CDR2 FQNEAQ. The CDR3 totals 12 residues. Original analysis: Amplification from reference gene primers served as the basis for estimated nucleated cell counts. TCRdb's table, derived via immunoSEQ multiplex PCR, lists solely in-frame clones and lacks some. The V and J calls and clone size are taken from that table; D and trimming were inferred from the DNA. The data hold 150,000 to 200,000 clones, with over 75% observed a single time.

V and J are TRBV7-8 and TRBJ2-7; D call uncertain. Sample: PBMCs or T cells enriched from blood (not recorded which). This TCR derives from a woman between 18 and 29 years old who had recovered from COVID-19. CDR3 residues: CASSATNYEQYF. The CDR3 DNA sequence: TGTGCCAGCAGCGCTACGAACTACGAGCAGTACTTC.